This entry lists 22 T cell receptor beta chains sequenced from one sample in a study of T cells after posttransplantation cyclophosphamide. Some clones are missing from TCRdb's copy, which holds only in-frame ones; the method was immunoSEQ multiplex PCR. Among 15,000 to 25,000 clones listed, roughly 87% were seen once. Busulfan-fludarabine conditioning, marrow transplant, and cyclophosphamide on days +3 and +4 were administered. Sequences were derived from PBMCs, sampled after allogeneic stem cell transplant with posttransplant cyclophosphamide. These receptors all stem from a female patient aged 35-55 years who received an allogeneic stem cell transplant from a related donor, was CMV-positive, and had no GVHD. The graft donor may account for some of the T cells.

The rearrangement joins TRBV4-3 to TRBJ2-5; possible D gene TRBD2, 5 bases. CDR3 length: 16 residues. The V end was cut by 0 bases, the J end by 2 bases, with 13 bases between. Germline values: CDR1 LGHNA, CDR2 YSLEER. The CDR3 DNA is TGCGCCAGCAGCCAAGATCGGCGCAGAGGGCAAGAGACCCAGTACTTC. It is translated as CASSQDRRRGQETQYF.

V and J are TRBV28 and TRBJ2-7, with 7 bases that match TRBD2. This CDR3 has 12 amino acids. Germline values: CDR1 MDHEN, CDR2 SYDVKM. V lost 6 bases to trimming and J lost 4 bases; unmatched junction nucleotides: 3. The CDR3 coding sequence is TGTGCCAGCAGAGGACTAGTTTACGAGCAGTACTTC. It codes for CASRGLVYEQYF.

V is TRBV19 and J is TRBJ2-7, with D perhaps matching TRBD2 (5 bases). Per germline, CDR1 LNHDA and CDR2 SQIVND (reference sequence). The CDR3 extends over 17 amino acids. With 4 bases removed from V and 4 bases from J, the gap between germline ends came to 23 bases. The chain's CDR3 is CASSKDSGSRIYYEQYF. In nucleotides, the CDR3 is TGTGCCAGTAGTAAGGACTCAGGTTCTCGCATTTATTACGAGCAGTACTTC.

The rearrangement links TRBV28 to TRBJ2-7; possible D gene TRBD2, 6 bases. Trimming left V 5 bases short and J 7 bases short, with 9 bases between. The CDR3 is made up of 11 amino acids. Germline values: CDR1 MDHEN, CDR2 SYDVKM. The CDR3 nucleotides read TGTGCCAGCAGTCTCGGGAGAGAGCAGTACTTC. Protein sequence: CASSLGREQYF.

This chain links TRBV6-5 with TRBJ2-7; D is unresolved. Germline V lookup: CDR1 MNHEY, CDR2 SVGAGI. V lost 2 bases, J lost 4 bases, and 15 bases lay in between. The CDR3 sequence is 15 residues long. The CDR3 DNA reads TGTGCCAGCAGTTACGCCCCTCCCGGGTGGTACGAGCAGTACTTC. Translation gives CASSYAPPGWYEQYF.

V gene TRBV7-2 combines with J gene TRBJ2-3, with 8 nucleotides matching TRBD1. CDR3 length: 18 amino acids. Germline CDR1 is SGHTA and CDR2 is FQGNSA. V lost 4 bases and J lost 0; bases outside the gene matches: 12. The CDR3: CASSSTTTGGMSTDTQYF. As DNA, the CDR3 is TGTGCCAGCAGCTCAACCACCACAGGGGGAATGAGCACAGATACGCAGTATTTT.

The V gene is TRBV12-5, the J gene TRBJ1-1; D not resolved. The CDR3 contains 11 residues. CDR1 and CDR2 (germline): LGHNT, FRNRAP. Trimming removed 7 bases from V and 8 bases from J, with 11 bases in between. The CDR3: CASAADSEAFF. The CDR3 coding sequence is TGTGCTAGTGCCGCGGATTCGGAAGCTTTCTTT.

This rearrangement joins TRBV5-1 to TRBJ2-1; 13 bases map to TRBD2. V shed 1 base and J 0 bases; nucleotides not matched to a gene: 7. The CDR3 covers 19 residues. CDR1 and CDR2 from the germline V gene are SGHRS and YFSETQ. CDR3: CASSLRLAGGLSSYNEQFF. The CDR3, as DNA: TGCGCCAGCAGCTTGAGACTAGCGGGAGGCTTAAGCTCCTACAATGAGCAGTTCTTC.

This chain links TRBV7-9 with TRBJ2-7; D gene uncertain. Deletions cut 1 base from V and 3 bases from J, with 13 bases between. The CDR3 length is 15 residues. CDR1 SEHNR and CDR2 FQNEAQ come from the germline V gene (reference sequence). Here the CDR3 reads CASSLGRAVFYEQYF. CDR3 in DNA: TGTGCCAGCAGCTTAGGTCGCGCGGTTTTCTACGAGCAGTACTTC.

V usage is TRBV5-1 and J usage is TRBJ2-1, with D perhaps TRBD1 (5 bases). Trimming cost V 4 bases and J 2 bases, with 10 bases left between them. In germline, CDR1 is SGHRS, CDR2 YFSETQ. The CDR3 is 14 residues long. CDR3 in amino acids: CASSTDTTYNEQFF. The DNA for the CDR3 is TGCGCCAGCAGCACGGACACTACCTACAATGAGCAGTTCTTC. The full variable domain, completed using reference TRBV5-1 and TRBJ2-1, is KAGVTQTPRYLIKTRGQQVTLSCSPISGHRSVSWYQQTPGQGLQFLFEYFSETQRNKGNFPGRFSGRQFSNSRSEMNVSTLELGDSALYLCASSTDTTYNEQFFGPGTRLTVL.

The rearrangement uses TRBV28 and TRBJ2-1; the match to TRBD1 covers 10 bases. The germline CDR1 and CDR2 sequences are MDHEN and SYDVKM. V lost 2 bases and J lost 8; bases outside the gene matches: 0. CDR3 length: 13 amino acids. In DNA form, the CDR3 reads TGTGCCAGCAGTTTAGGGACAGGGGATGAGCAGTTCTTC. As protein: CASSLGTGDEQFF. The complete variable domain, with remaining parts taken from reference TRBV28 and TRBJ2-1, reads DVKVTQSSRYLVKRTGEKVFLECVQDMDHENMFWYRQDPGLGLRLIYFSYDVKMKEKGDIPEGYSVSREKKERFSLILESASTNQTSMYLCASSLGTGDEQFFGPGTRLTVL.

The chain combines TRBV9 with TRBJ1-1; a possible D gene is TRBD1 (6 bases). CDR3 length: 15 amino acids. V lost 0 bases and J 1 base, leaving 10 bases between the germline ends. The germline V gene has CDR1 SGDLS and CDR2 YYNGEE. DNA for the CDR3: TGTGCCAGCAGCGTAGCTCCCAGGGGGAACACTGAAGCTTTCTTT. It yields the protein CASSVAPRGNTEAFF.

Points on this clone: Mismatch with germline at one junction end may stem from a read error. This chain uses TRBV27 with TRBJ2-7; possible D gene TRBD2, 5 bases. Looked up from germline, CDR1 is MNHEY and CDR2 is SMNVEV (reference sequence). The CDR3 sequence is 13 residues long. Here the CDR3 reads CAEGHSAFYEQYF. CDR3 bases: TGCGCAGAAGGTCATAGCGCATTCTACGAGCAGTACTTC.

The chain employs TRBV27 and TRBJ2-6; 9 positions match TRBD2. CDR1 is MNHEY, CDR2 SMNVEV, per germline (reference sequence). CDR3 size: 18 residues. V was clipped by 6 bases and J by 0 bases; unmatched bases: 9. The CDR3 here is CASRLPSGAYSGANVLTF. The CDR3 DNA reads as TGTGCCAGCAGGCTCCCTAGCGGGGCCTACTCTGGGGCCAACGTCCTGACTTTC.

This chain joins TRBV28 and TRBJ1-5, with unresolved D. The CDR3 has 13 amino acids. Deletions cut 7 bases from V and 4 bases from J, with 11 bases between. The germline V gene encodes CDR1 MDHEN and CDR2 SYDVKM. The CDR3 loop reads CASNSGTNQPQHF. CDR3 coding DNA: TGTGCCAGCAACTCGGGAACAAATCAGCCCCAGCATTTT.

The chain couples TRBV5-1 to TRBJ2-5, with D possibly TRBD2 on 6 matching bases. Looked up from germline, CDR1 is SGHRS and CDR2 is YFSETQ. Trimming took 3 bases from V and 5 from J, leaving 11 bases between them. The CDR3 is made up of 13 amino acids. The CDR3 DNA is TGCGCCAGCAGCTCCTCCGCGGGGGAGACCCAGTACTTC. Its protein is CASSSSAGETQYF.

The J gene is TRBJ2-7, the V gene TRBV9, with TRBD2 matching 7 bases. This CDR3 has 14 amino acids. J was trimmed by 5 bases and V by 2 bases; bases with no gene match: 7. Germline V gene sequence: CDR1 SGDLS, CDR2 YYNGEE. In DNA form, the CDR3 reads TGTGCCAGCAGCGTTGGCGGGAGCAACCACGAGCAGTACTTC. It translates to CASSVGGSNHEQYF.

The V and J genes are TRBV19 and TRBJ1-2, with TRBD1 as a possible D gene (5 bases). This CDR3 region has 13 residues. Germline V gene lookup returns CDR1 LNHDA and CDR2 SQIVND (reference sequence). Trimming took off 5 bases at V and 3 bases at J, with 10 bases between the two ends. DNA of the CDR3: TGTGCCAGTAGTTCCAGGGAACACTATGGCTACACCTTC. As protein: CASSSREHYGYTF.

This chain uses TRBV19 with TRBJ2-5, with D perhaps matching TRBD1 (6 bases). The DNA end is a closer match to TRBJ2-7, so the J assignment may be wrong. The CDR3 covers 14 residues. The germline CDR1 and CDR2 sequences are LNHDA and SQIVND (reference sequence). The CDR3 nucleotides are TGTGCCAGTAGCGGGACCGGGACAAAATACGAGCAGTACTTC. Its translation: CASSGTGTKYEQYF.

The chain joins TRBV5-1 to TRBJ2-3; D is perhaps TRBD1 (5 bases). V was trimmed by 2 bases and J by 2 bases, leaving 12 bases between them. Germline V gene sequence: CDR1 SGHRS, CDR2 YFSETQ. This CDR3 is built from 15 residues. The DNA of the CDR3 is TGCGCCAGCAGCTTTAAACAGGTGATCACAGATACGCAGTATTTT. Translated, it gives CASSFKQVITDTQYF.

V and J are TRBV7-9 and TRBJ1-1; TRBD1 matches at 8 bases. The germline V gene has CDR1 SEHNR and CDR2 FQNEAQ (reference sequence). With V trimmed by 5 bases and J by 4 bases, 6 bases remained unmatched. There are 14 residues in the CDR3. The CDR3 DNA reads as TGTGCCAGCAGCCTTTACGACAGGGGCACTGAAGCTTTCTTT. Protein sequence: CASSLYDRGTEAFF.

V usage is TRBV7-2 and J usage is TRBJ2-1, with D perhaps matching TRBD2 (5 bases). Germline CDR1 is SGHTA and CDR2 is FQGNSA. The CDR3 has 12 residues. V was pared by 1 base and J by 8 bases, with 6 bases between. CDR3 coding DNA: TGTGCCAGCAGCTTAGGGCGGGATGAGCAGTTCTTC. This gives the protein CASSLGRDEQFF.